A selection of T cell receptor beta chains follows, all from one sample in a study of neurological immune-mediated disorders. TCRdb fed the 5' RACE reads into MiXCR, producing one record per CDR3 protein. The sample lists 75,000 to 90,000 distinct CDR3 sequences; 10% were seen once. The sequenced sample consisted of PBMCs. Receptors originate from a man aged 40-49 years in good health. Each CDR3 is given with its conserved first and last residue. Not every row has a clone size; where given, it reads once, few, many or a size class.

V gene: TRBV6-1
clone size: many
J gene: TRBJ1-4
CDR3 length: 15
CDR3 protein: CASRAYGTGGEKLFF

V gene: TRBV5-1
clone size: .
J gene: TRBJ2-7
CDR3 length: 14
CDR3 protein: CASSLTGTTYEQYF

V gene: TRBV5-6
clone size: few
J gene: TRBJ2-1
CDR3 length: 15
CDR3 protein: CASSFGQGIFGEQFF

V gene: TRBV7-8
clone size: many
J gene: TRBJ2-3
CDR3 length: 14
CDR3 protein: CASSLVGVADTQYF

V gene: TRBV5-1
clone size: few
J gene: TRBJ2-5
CDR3 length: 12
CDR3 protein: CASSSEERTQYF

V gene: TRBV5-1
clone size: many
J gene: TRBJ2-7
CDR3 length: 15
CDR3 protein: CASSLVGTGAYEQYF

V gene: TRBV20-1
clone size: many
J gene: TRBJ1-2
CDR3 length: 15
CDR3 protein: CSARDPGGYDYGYTF

V gene: TRBV12-3/TRBV12-4
clone size: many
J gene: TRBJ1-4
CDR3 length: 14
CDR3 protein: CASSLGGFDEKLFF

V gene: TRBV6-5
clone size: many
J gene: TRBJ2-3
CDR3 length: 16
CDR3 protein: CASSYTPRGAPTTQYF

V gene: TRBV20-1
clone size: many
J gene: TRBJ1-2
CDR3 length: 13
CDR3 protein: CSARHSLKYDYTF

V gene: TRBV12-3/TRBV12-4
clone size: many
J gene: TRBJ1-1
CDR3 length: 15
CDR3 protein: CASSLASGLNTEAFF

V gene: TRBV6-2/TRBV6-3
clone size: many
J gene: TRBJ1-2
CDR3 length: 16
CDR3 protein: CASSYALRQGRYGYTF

V gene: TRBV6-5
clone size: many
J gene: TRBJ2-2
CDR3 length: 16
CDR3 protein: CASSYSGTGDTGELFF

V gene: TRBV20-1
clone size: many
J gene: TRBJ1-1
CDR3 length: 15
CDR3 protein: CSVFRATGGNTEAFF

V gene: TRBV5-6
clone size: many
J gene: TRBJ2-2
CDR3 length: 16
CDR3 protein: CASSLLRALNTGELFF

V gene: TRBV20-1
clone size: many
J gene: TRBJ2-7
CDR3 length: 13
CDR3 protein: CSASGLAEYEQYF

V gene: TRBV29-1
clone size: many
J gene: TRBJ2-2
CDR3 length: 12
CDR3 protein: CSFRADTGELFF

V gene: TRBV5-1
clone size: many
J gene: TRBJ2-7
CDR3 length: 13
CDR3 protein: CASSLVQPAEQYF

V gene: TRBV20-1
clone size: many
J gene: TRBJ2-2
CDR3 length: 13
CDR3 protein: CSASGQGSGELFF

V gene: TRBV10-3
clone size: many
J gene: TRBJ2-1
CDR3 length: 19
CDR3 protein: CAIRRTSGRAESSYNEQFF

V gene: TRBV5-6
clone size: many
J gene: TRBJ2-3
CDR3 length: 16
CDR3 protein: CASSLGWASNLDTQYF

V gene: TRBV5-1
clone size: many
J gene: TRBJ1-1
CDR3 length: 16
CDR3 protein: CASSLVGTGTNTEAFF

V gene: TRBV20-1
clone size: many
J gene: TRBJ2-5
CDR3 length: 11
CDR3 protein: CRGQGGETQYF

V gene: TRBV10-3
clone size: many
J gene: TRBJ2-3
CDR3 length: 16
CDR3 protein: CAISRLAGGSTDTQYF

V gene: TRBV12-3/TRBV12-4
clone size: many
J gene: TRBJ2-1
CDR3 length: 15
CDR3 protein: CASSLDRTGVNEQFF

V gene: TRBV10-3
clone size: few
J gene: TRBJ2-5
CDR3 length: 12
CDR3 protein: CAISGGGETQYF

V gene: TRBV5-1
clone size: many
J gene: TRBJ1-6
CDR3 length: 16
CDR3 protein: CASSLEGVGYNSPLHF

V gene: TRBV5-1
clone size: few
J gene: TRBJ2-7
CDR3 length: 16
CDR3 protein: CASSLGAWERRIEQYF

V gene: TRBV12-3/TRBV12-4
clone size: many
J gene: TRBJ2-7
CDR3 length: 12
CDR3 protein: CASRGDLREQYF

V gene: TRBV6-5
clone size: many
J gene: TRBJ1-2
CDR3 length: 16
CDR3 protein: CASRPLARGSNYGYTF

V gene: TRBV27
clone size: many
J gene: TRBJ2-1
CDR3 length: 14
CDR3 protein: CASSLSPSYNEQFF

V gene: TRBV7-8
clone size: .
J gene: TRBJ2-6
CDR3 length: 16
CDR3 protein: CASSKEARSGDNVLTF

V gene: TRBV29-1
clone size: many
J gene: TRBJ2-1
CDR3 length: 15
CDR3 protein: CSVGGASGSGNEQFF

V gene: TRBV27
clone size: many
J gene: TRBJ2-7
CDR3 length: 15
CDR3 protein: CASSLRTSGIYEQYF

V gene: TRBV7-2
clone size: many
J gene: TRBJ2-1
CDR3 length: 15
CDR3 protein: CASSLAGGFYNEQFF

V gene: TRBV20-1
clone size: many
J gene: TRBJ2-1
CDR3 length: 15
CDR3 protein: CSATVTSGTYNEQFF

V gene: TRBV7-7
clone size: many
J gene: TRBJ2-5
CDR3 length: 15
CDR3 protein: CASSRRGLEEETQYF